These T cell receptor beta chains were read from a single sample in a study of T cells in narcolepsy. The protocol was immunoSEQ multiplex PCR, while the TCRdb copy is restricted to in-frame clones and leaves out a portion. The sample carries about 26,000 clones, approximately 77% recorded once. Material: memory (CD45RA-) CD4+ T cells from blood. Source of these receptors: a human donor in good health. Each CDR3 is given with its conserved first and last residue. The order of the fields is clone size, D gene, V gene, J gene, CDR3 protein, CDR3 DNA. D genes are given only for firm matches. Size is stated for part of the rows, as once, few or many counts, or as a class when the clone is expanded.

-	-	TRBV7-2	TRBJ2-7	CASSHGSYEQYF	TGTGCCAGCAGCCACGGGTCCTACGAGCAGTACTTC
-	-	TRBV18	TRBJ2-2	CASSRGPGRASTGELFF	TGTGCCAGCTCTAGGGGTCCGGGACGGGCGAGCACCGGGGAGCTGTTTTTT
-	-	TRBV11-1	TRBJ2-5	CASSWGPRRETQYF	TGTGCCAGCAGCTGGGGACCCCGTAGAGAGACCCAGTACTTC
once	-	TRBV5-1	TRBJ2-1	CASSRDVNDNEQFF	TGCGCCAGCAGCCGGGACGTTAACGACAATGAGCAGTTCTTC
-	-	TRBV7-2	TRBJ2-5	CASSFFSAAGSTETQYF	TGTGCCAGCAGCTTTTTCTCCGCGGCGGGGTCCACGGAGACCCAGTACTTC
-	-	TRBV12-5	TRBJ2-1	CASGLSTVTQFF	TGTGCTAGTGGTTTGTCCACTGTAACGCAGTTCTTC
-	-	TRBV7-9	TRBJ1-1	CASSLRPSMNTEAFF	TGTGCCAGCAGCTTACGGCCATCCATGAACACTGAAGCTTTCTTT
-	TRBD1	TRBV5-1	TRBJ1-1	CASSRKTGENTEAFF	TGCGCCAGCAGCAGAAAGACAGGGGAGAACACTGAAGCTTTCTTT
few	-	TRBV5-4	TRBJ1-4	CASSARADEKLFF	TGTGCCAGCAGCGCGAGGGCTGATGAAAAACTGTTTTTT
few	TRBD2	TRBV2	TRBJ2-1	CASKGSGSYNEQFF	TGTGCCAGCAAGGGTAGCGGGTCCTACAATGAGCAGTTCTTC
-	-	TRBV10-1	TRBJ2-7	CASSEGGQLDRYEQYF	TGCGCCAGCAGTGAGGGAGGACAGTTAGATCGCTACGAGCAGTACTTC
once	TRBD1	TRBV11-3	TRBJ1-4	CASSLEGQRNEKLFF	TGTGCCAGCAGCTTAGAGGGACAGAGGAATGAAAAACTGTTTTTT
few	-	TRBV6-1	TRBJ1-4	CASSPGAANEKLFF	TGTGCCAGCAGCCCAGGGGCGGCTAATGAAAAACTGTTTTTT
-	-	TRBV7-9	TRBJ2-3	CAISSGSTDTQYF	TGTGCCATTTCGAGCGGGAGCACAGATACGCAGTATTTT
-	TRBD2	TRBV27	TRBJ2-7	CASKVSGGYYEQYF	TGTGCCAGCAAGGTTAGCGGGGGGTACTACGAGCAGTACTTC
-	-	TRBV12-5	TRBJ2-5	CASGLPNYYGTQYF	TGTGCTAGTGGTTTGCCAAACTATTACGGGACCCAGTACTTC
-	-	TRBV7-6	TRBJ2-4	CASSLAGGKNIQYF	TGTGCCAGCAGCTTAGCAGGGGGCAAAAACATTCAGTACTTC
-	TRBD2	TRBV11-3	TRBJ2-7	CASSLMRGSEQYF	TGTGCCAGCAGCTTAATGCGGGGGAGTGAGCAGTACTTC
-	TRBD2	TRBV7-3	TRBJ2-5	CASSLRPPGGGYQETQYF	TGTGCCAGCAGCTTAAGGCCCCCGGGCGGGGGGTACCAAGAGACCCAGTACTTC
-	-	TRBV5-1	TRBJ2-1	CASSPVRNEQFF	TGCGCCAGCAGCCCGGTCCGGAATGAGCAGTTCTTC
once	TRBD2	TRBV9	TRBJ2-3	CASSDRTSGVGTDTQYF	TGTGCCAGCAGCGATCGGACTAGCGGGGTCGGCACAGATACGCAGTATTTT
-	TRBD1	TRBV5-6	TRBJ1-2	CASSPATGGGFVYGYTF	TGTGCCAGCAGCCCAGCGACAGGGGGCGGATTTGTCTATGGCTACACCTTC
-	-	TRBV5-4	TRBJ2-2	CASRRDGSRELFF	TGTGCCAGCAGACGGGACGGTTCCCGGGAGCTGTTTTTT
few	-	TRBV7-2	TRBJ2-7	CASSLTGAPNEQYF	TGTGCCAGCAGCTTAACCGGGGCACCGAACGAGCAGTACTTC
-	TRBD2	TRBV28	TRBJ2-7	CASNRGGRTYEQYF	TGTGCCAGCAATCGGGGGGGCCGCACCTACGAGCAGTACTTC
-	-	TRBV18	TRBJ1-5	CASSPIAGGRQSQHF	TGTGCCAGCTCCCCAATCGCCGGGGGAAGACAGTCCCAGCATTTT
-	-	TRBV6-5	TRBJ1-1	CASSYVKGSGTEAFF	TGTGCCAGCAGTTACGTGAAAGGGTCAGGGACAGAAGCTTTCTTT
-	TRBD1	TRBV25-1	TRBJ2-7	CASSESTGGLNEQYF	TGTGCCAGCAGTGAATCCACAGGGGGTCTCAACGAGCAGTACTTC
-	-	TRBV6-6	TRBJ2-4	CASTSGNIQYF	TGTGCCAGCACGTCCGGGAACATTCAGTACTTC
-	-	TRBV7-2	TRBJ2-1	CASSSHSTGNEQFF	TGTGCCAGCAGCTCCCACTCTACCGGGAATGAGCAGTTCTTC
-	TRBD2	TRBV18	TRBJ2-1	CASSPPSGLAVEQFF	TGTGCCAGCTCACCACCGTCGGGACTAGCCGTTGAGCAGTTCTTC
-	-	TRBV2	TRBJ2-7	CASVSGTPPYEQYF	TGTGCCAGCGTCTCCGGGACCCCCCCCTACGAGCAGTACTTC
-	-	TRBV7-6	TRBJ2-2	CASSRTPQNTGELFF	TGTGCCAGCAGCAGAACCCCCCAAAACACCGGGGAGCTGTTTTTT
-	TRBD2	TRBV6-1	TRBJ2-3	CASSRAGARDTQYF	TGTGCCAGCAGCCGGGCGGGAGCGAGAGATACGCAGTATTTT
-	TRBD2	TRBV14	TRBJ2-1	CASSTSESGLVGFAEQFF	TGTGCCAGCAGCACCAGCGAGTCGGGACTAGTAGGTTTCGCTGAGCAGTTCTTC
-	-	TRBV11-2	TRBJ2-2	CAGSLFTTGSSGELFF	TGTGCCGGCAGCTTATTCACCACAGGGTCGTCCGGGGAGCTGTTTTTT
-	-	TRBV11-2	TRBJ2-3	CASSLERLTDTQYF	TGTGCCAGCAGCCTAGAAAGACTCACAGATACGCAGTATTTT
-	TRBD2	TRBV4-1	TRBJ2-1	CASSQAKTTSGRRNEQFF	TGCGCCAGCAGCCAAGCCAAAACGACTAGCGGGAGGCGGAATGAGCAGTTCTTC
-	TRBD1	TRBV5-1	TRBJ2-2	CASSVTGGVLSTGELFF	TGCGCCAGCAGCGTAACAGGGGGCGTGCTGAGCACCGGGGAGCTGTTTTTT
-	TRBD1	TRBV9	TRBJ1-2	CASSVDPTGTGGNGGGYTF	TGTGCCAGCAGCGTAGACCCAACCGGGACAGGTGGAAATGGAGGTGGCTACACCTTC
-	-	TRBV11-3	TRBJ2-2	CASSSSTGRGGELFF	TGTGCCAGCAGCAGTTCGACGGGTAGAGGCGGGGAGCTGTTTTTT
-	-	TRBV4-1	TRBJ1-1	CASSPSLPGGGMAEAFF	TGCGCCAGCAGCCCCTCCCTCCCGGGGGGCGGAATGGCTGAAGCTTTCTTT
-	TRBD1	TRBV30	TRBJ1-2	CAWSKGTGILGHGYTF	TGTGCCTGGAGTAAGGGGACAGGGATTCTCGGCCATGGCTACACCTTC
-	-	TRBV7-3	TRBJ2-6	CASSLVGDGANVLTF	TGTGCCAGCAGCTTAGTAGGGGACGGGGCCAACGTCCTGACTTTC
-	TRBD1	TRBV7-2	TRBJ1-3	CASSSTGTGFSGNTIYF	TGTGCCAGCAGCTCAACCGGGACAGGTTTCTCTGGAAACACCATATATTTT
-	-	TRBV18	TRBJ2-2	CASSPVGTGELFF	TGTGCCAGCTCACCCGTGGGGACCGGGGAGCTGTTTTTT
-	TRBD2	TRBV2	TRBJ2-1	CASEEGLGAGVETENEQFF	TGTGCCAGCGAGGAGGGTCTTGGGGCGGGAGTCGAAACAGAAAATGAGCAGTTCTTC
-	-	TRBV6-5	TRBJ1-5	CASRSTTVGNQPQHF	TGTGCCAGCAGATCGACGACAGTAGGCAATCAGCCCCAGCATTTT
-	TRBD1	TRBV10-3	TRBJ2-7	CAISGDRGHEQYF	TGTGCCATCAGTGGGGACAGGGGGCACGAGCAGTACTTC
-	-	TRBV6-5	TRBJ1-3	CASSYKFTSGNTIYF	TGTGCCAGCAGTTACAAATTCACCTCTGGAAACACCATATATTTT
-	-	TRBV30	TRBJ2-7	CAWDSKRYEQYF	TGTGCCTGGGACTCTAAACGCTACGAGCAGTACTTC
-	-	TRBV2	TRBJ1-1	CASSEAHTMNTEAFF	TGTGCCAGCAGTGAAGCGCACACTATGAACACTGAAGCTTTCTTT
-	TRBD1	TRBV9	TRBJ2-3	CASSGDGTAITDTQYF	TGTGCCAGCAGCGGGGACGGGACAGCGATCACAGATACGCAGTATTTT
-	-	TRBV7-3	TRBJ1-1	CASSPDPPRRNTEAFF	TGTGCCAGCAGCCCGGACCCCCCCCGGAGGAACACTGAAGCTTTCTTT